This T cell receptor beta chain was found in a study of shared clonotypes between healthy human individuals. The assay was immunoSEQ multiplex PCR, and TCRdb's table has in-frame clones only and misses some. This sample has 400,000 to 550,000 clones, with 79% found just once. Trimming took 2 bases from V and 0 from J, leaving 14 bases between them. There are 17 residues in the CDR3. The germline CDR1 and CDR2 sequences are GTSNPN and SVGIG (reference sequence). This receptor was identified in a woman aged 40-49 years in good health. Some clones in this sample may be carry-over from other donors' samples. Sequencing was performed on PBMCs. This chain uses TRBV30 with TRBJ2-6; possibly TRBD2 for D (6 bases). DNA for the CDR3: TGTGCCTGGAGTCCCGGGACTGGCTTCTCTGGGGCCAACGTCCTGACTTTC. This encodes CAWSPGTGFSGANVLTF.